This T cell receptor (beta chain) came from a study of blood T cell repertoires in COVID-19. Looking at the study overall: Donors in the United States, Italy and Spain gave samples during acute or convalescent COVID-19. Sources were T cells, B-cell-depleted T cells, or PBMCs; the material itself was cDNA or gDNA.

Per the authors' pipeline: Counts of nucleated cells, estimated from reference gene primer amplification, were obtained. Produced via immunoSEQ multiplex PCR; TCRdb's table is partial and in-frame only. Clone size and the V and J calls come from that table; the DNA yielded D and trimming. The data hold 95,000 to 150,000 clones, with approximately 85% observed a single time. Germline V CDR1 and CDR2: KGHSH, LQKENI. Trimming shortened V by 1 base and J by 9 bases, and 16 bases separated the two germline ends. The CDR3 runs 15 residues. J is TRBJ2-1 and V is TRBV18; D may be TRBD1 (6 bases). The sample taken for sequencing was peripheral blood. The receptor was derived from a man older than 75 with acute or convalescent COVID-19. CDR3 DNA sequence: TGTGCCAGCTCACCACGGACAGTTGAGTACGGTGAGCAGTTCTTC. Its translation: CASSPRTVEYGEQFF.